This T cell receptor beta chain was observed in a study of beta chain features in type 1 diabetes. This clone has just a few counts. Its antigen is currently unknown. CDR1 is SGHTA, CDR2 FQGNSA, per germline. V was clipped by 5 bases and J by 7 bases, with 10 bases between them. The CDR3 has 12 residues. Expressed TCRB transcripts were sequenced, since all the RNA that had been isolated was reverse transcribed. Naive, central memory and regulatory T cell samples produced a mean of about 3.4 million reads. TCRdb's copy holds only in-frame clones and misses some; the assay was immunoSEQ multiplex PCR. There are about 410,000 clones in the sample; about 15% occur only once, and approximately 0.035% lies in the top ten. Overall study findings and caveats: The study found that naive, central memory and Treg TCRB repertoires appeared more similar in patients than in healthy donors. A moderate, significant TCRB CDR3 shortening appeared in type 1 diabetes across four CD4+ subsets.

Researchers reported sorting CD4+ naive, central memory, regulatory and stem cell-like memory cells via CD45RO/CCR7/CD25/CD127/CD95/CD27. Sequencing was performed on naive CD4+ T cells from blood. This clonotype was sampled from a man aged 25 to 45 in good health. The rearrangement uses TRBV7-2 and TRBJ2-3; unclear D gene. This chain's CDR3 is CASSPSSNTQYF. The CDR3 DNA is TGTGCCAGCAGCCCCTCCTCGAATACGCAGTATTTT.